These T cell receptor beta chains were read from a single sample in a study of shared clonotypes between healthy human individuals. The data were produced by immunoSEQ multiplex PCR, yet TCRdb's version contains in-frame clones alone and is incomplete. This sample yields over a million clones, of which under 80% are seen a single time; 1.4% belongs to the top ten. Sequences were obtained from memory CD4+ T cells sorted from blood. These receptors originate from a man younger than 30 in good health. Each CDR3 is given with its conserved first and last residue. A D gene is named only where the DNA matches it firmly. Only part of the rows carry a size: once, few, many, or a class if the clone is expanded.

length,J,D,size,V,DNA,CDR3
16,TRBJ1-2,TRBD1,.,TRBV5-5,TGTGCCAGCAGCTTGTATCCCGGACAGGGGAACTATGGCTACACCTTC,CASSLYPGQGNYGYTF
13,TRBJ1-2,TRBD1,.,TRBV5-4,TGTGCCAGCAGCTTCTTACAGGGGGCGGGCTACACCTTC,CASSFLQGAGYTF
14,TRBJ2-3,.,few,TRBV2,TGTGCCCTTAGGAGGGGTTCTAACACAGATACGCAGTATTTT,CALRRGSNTDTQYF
14,TRBJ1-5,.,.,TRBV28,TGTGCCAGCAGAGAGGGGACTCCCAATCAGCCCCAGCATTTT,CASREGTPNQPQHF
13,TRBJ1-2,.,.,TRBV2,TGTGCCAGCAGCCCCAGGGGCAACTATGGCTACACCTTC,CASSPRGNYGYTF
14,TRBJ1-1,.,.,TRBV19,TGTGCCAGTAGCCGACGAGAGCTGAACACTGAAGCTTTCTTT,CASSRRELNTEAFF
15,TRBJ2-3,.,.,TRBV10-1,TGCGCCAGCAGTGCGTCCGACAGAACAACAGATACGCAGTATTTT,CASSASDRTTDTQYF
14,TRBJ2-7,TRBD1,once,TRBV7-2,TGTGCCAGCAGCGCCCGACAGGGGTCCTACGAGCAGTACTTC,CASSARQGSYEQYF
14,TRBJ1-2,.,many,TRBV30,TGTGCCTGGATTGGGAAGGGTACTAACTATGGCTACACCTTC,CAWIGKGTNYGYTF
13,TRBJ1-1,.,.,TRBV5-6,TGTGCCAGCAGCTTGCCCAGCAACACTGAAGCTTTCTTT,CASSLPSNTEAFF
15,TRBJ2-5,TRBD1,.,TRBV18,TGTGCCAGCTCAACAAAGACAGGGGGCGCAGAGACCCAGTACTTC,CASSTKTGGAETQYF
12,TRBJ2-7,TRBD1,.,TRBV6-6,TGTGCCAGCAGGTCTCCGGGACAGGGGATAAGCTTC,CASRSPGQGISF
15,TRBJ1-1,.,.,TRBV25-1,TGTGCCAGCAGTGAATCGATCGCGGGGGACACTGAAGCTTTCTTT,CASSESIAGDTEAFF